Following are 29 T cell receptor beta chains from one sample sequenced in a study of cytomegalovirus exposure and HLA in healthy donors. The PCR made use of 60 Vbeta and 13 Jbeta primers. The protocol was immunoSEQ multiplex PCR, while the TCRdb copy is restricted to in-frame clones and leaves out a portion. The sample has about 150,000 clones; approximately 80% are singletons. Sample: PBMCs. Every receptor here comes from a man aged 25 to 40 in good health and CMV-seropositive.

The gene calls are TRBV5-4 and TRBJ2-1; weak D call: TRBD2 (5 bases). This CDR3 has 13 amino acids. CDR1 SGHNT and CDR2 YYREEE come from the germline V gene (reference sequence). The V end was cut by 4 bases, the J end by 4 bases, with 9 bases between. Written as DNA, the CDR3 is TGTGCCAGCAGCCACGGGATGTACAATGAGCAGTTCTTC. Its translation is CASSHGMYNEQFF.

Only one count was recorded for this clone. The genes are TRBV28 and TRBJ2-3, with 10 bases matching TRBD2. CDR1 is MDHEN and CDR2 is SYDVKM in the germline V gene. The J segment lost 0 bases and the V segment lost 5 bases, leaving 11 bases of the junction unmatched. This CDR3 spans 18 amino acids. The DNA of the CDR3 is TGTGCCAGCAGTAAGACCCTTTATAGCGGGAGGAGCACAGATACGCAGTATTTT. This gives the protein CASSKTLYSGRSTDTQYF.

CDR3 in DNA: TGTGCCAGCAGGGTTGGAGGGCGCAATCAGCCCCAGCATTTT. Translated: CASRVGGRNQPQHF. The chain links TRBV28 to TRBJ1-5; D remains ambiguous. CDR3 length equals 14 residues. In germline, CDR1 is MDHEN, CDR2 SYDVKM. Trimming pared 6 bases from V and 2 bases from J, leaving 11 bases between.

V gene TRBV30 combines with J gene TRBJ1-3, with D tentatively TRBD1 (5 bases). CDR3 size: 14 residues. V lost 0 bases to trimming and J lost 4 bases, with 10 bases between them. Germline V gene data show CDR1 as GTSNPN and CDR2 as SVGIG (reference sequence). CDR3 bases: TGTGCCTGGAGTGTGGGTGGGGGGGGAAACACCATATATTTT. It specifies CAWSVGGGGNTIYF.

The chain couples TRBV25-1 to TRBJ2-5; 7 bases match TRBD1. The CDR3 covers 13 residues. V shed 6 bases, J shed 7 bases, and the junction held 8 bases outside the gene matches. From germline, CDR1 is MGHDK and CDR2 SYGVNS. The CDR3 DNA is TGTGCCAGCAGGGGGACAGCCGCGGTGACCCAGTACTTC. As protein: CASRGTAAVTQYF.

This clone was counted a few times. This rearrangement joins TRBV19 to TRBJ2-5; 7 positions match TRBD2. There are 13 residues in the CDR3. CDR1 and CDR2 (germline): LNHDA, SQIVND (reference sequence). V lost 5 bases, J lost 3 bases, and 3 bases stayed unmatched. The CDR3 protein is CASSEAGEETQYF. For the CDR3, the DNA is TGTGCCAGTAGTGAGGCGGGGGAAGAGACCCAGTACTTC.

The chain has TRBV6-5 and TRBJ2-7, with TRBD2 as a possible D gene (7 bases). CDR3 length: 16 amino acids. V was clipped by 0 bases and J by 0 bases, with 12 bases between them. Germline loops: CDR1 MNHEY, CDR2 SVGAGI. CDR3 in DNA: TGTGCCAGCAGTTACTCGGGGGGGCGAAGCTCCTACGAGCAGTACTTC. Residues: CASSYSGGRSSYEQYF.

CDR3 sequence: CASSLRDTSGNTIYF. For the CDR3, the DNA is TGTGCCAGCAGTCTCCGGGACACCTCTGGAAACACCATATATTTT. The chain couples TRBV2 to TRBJ1-3; D is perhaps TRBD1 (6 bases). This CDR3 is 15 amino acids long. Trimming pared 5 bases from V and 0 bases from J, leaving 11 bases between. In germline, CDR1 is SNHLY, CDR2 FYNNEI.

The chain joins TRBV14 to TRBJ1-1; TRBD1 aligns across 11 bases. The CDR3 is 16 residues long. With V trimmed by 7 bases and J by 5 bases, 12 bases remained unmatched. CDR1 is SGHDN, CDR2 FVKESK, per germline. CDR3 region: CASIPVGTGGRTEAFF. For the CDR3, the DNA is TGTGCCAGCATCCCCGTCGGGACAGGGGGGAGGACTGAAGCTTTCTTT.

V gene TRBV18 combines with J gene TRBJ2-7; D remains ambiguous. Per the germline V gene, CDR1 is KGHSH and CDR2 is LQKENI. The CDR3 spans 14 residues. Deletions cut 3 bases from V and 6 bases from J, with 15 bases between. This CDR3 is CASSPPRVSGEQYF. CDR3 sequence (DNA): TGTGCCAGCTCACCGCCCCGGGTCAGTGGCGAGCAGTACTTC.

The chain carries TRBV5-1 and TRBJ1-5; TRBD1 matches 10 bases. The CDR3 spans 15 residues. Trimming removed 4 bases from V and 4 bases from J; junction bases left unmatched: 5. CDR1 is SGHRS and CDR2 is YFSETQ in the germline V gene. The CDR3 loop is CASSRGTGENQPQHF. The CDR3 DNA reads as TGCGCCAGCAGCAGAGGGACAGGGGAAAATCAGCCCCAGCATTTT.

The CDR3 coding sequence is TGTGCCAGCAGTGAAAGGGACAGTAAGTTCTTC. Translating gives CASSERDSKFF. The chain couples TRBV2 to TRBJ2-1; 7 bases line up with TRBD1. The V gene end was trimmed by 2 bases and the J gene end by 14 bases; junction bases not matched to a gene: 3. CDR1 SNHLY and CDR2 FYNNEI come from the germline V gene. This CDR3 spans 11 amino acids.

This clone was seen just once. J is TRBJ2-7 and V is TRBV10-3; TRBD2 agrees at 8 bases. The length of the CDR3 is 13 residues. After removal of 9 bases from V and 6 bases from J, the junction contained 10 bases not matched to a gene. Germline lookup yields CDR1 ENHRY and CDR2 SYGVKD. The CDR3 loop reads CAIGSGSDREQYF. CDR3 nucleotide sequence: TGTGCCATTGGGAGCGGGAGTGATCGCGAGCAGTACTTC.

This chain links TRBV7-9 with TRBJ2-1, with 7 bases that match TRBD1. The germline CDR1 and CDR2 sequences are SEHNR and FQNEAQ (reference sequence). The trim removed 5 bases at V and 9 bases at J, leaving 10 bases unmatched. CDR3 size: 14 residues. The CDR3, as DNA: TGTGCCAGCAGCCCGATGACAGGGTCGGGTGAGCAGTTCTTC. It codes for CASSPMTGSGEQFF.

This clone was found a few times. The rearrangement links TRBV5-4 to TRBJ2-3, with TRBD1 matching 8 bases. V was pared by 4 bases and J by 6 bases, with 7 bases of the junction left unmatched. The CDR3 spans 14 residues. CDR1 SGHNT and CDR2 YYREEE come from the germline V gene (reference sequence). CDR3 amino acids: CASSLRTGKDTQYF. The CDR3, as DNA: TGTGCCAGCAGCCTAAGGACAGGGAAGGATACGCAGTATTTT.

This clone occurred a few times. V and J are TRBV7-9 and TRBJ2-7, with a possible D match to TRBD2 (5 bases). The CDR3 runs to 14 residues. Trimming removed 1 base at V and 5 bases at J, with 12 bases between. CDR1 is SEHNR, CDR2 FQNEAQ, per germline (reference sequence). Here the CDR3 DNA reads TGTGCCAGCAGCTTAGTAGAGGGAGTGGACGAGCAGTACTTC. It codes for CASSLVEGVDEQYF. The full variable domain, its missing parts supplied by reference TRBV7-9 and TRBJ2-7, is DTGVSQNPRHKITKRGQNVTFRCDPISEHNRLYWYRQTLGQGPEFLTYFQNEAQLEKSRLLSDRFSAERPKGSFSTLEIQRTEQGDSAMYLCASSLVEGVDEQYFGPGTRLTVT.

The J gene is TRBJ1-1, the V gene TRBV7-2, with a possible D match to TRBD1 (5 bases). The CDR3 runs to 15 residues. CDR1 is SGHTA and CDR2 is FQGNSA in the germline V gene. V lost 5 bases and J 5 bases, leaving 18 bases between the germline ends. In DNA form, the CDR3 reads TGTGCCAGCAGCCCCGGGGGGGGTTCGTCTACTGAAGCTTTCTTT. It encodes CASSPGGGSSTEAFF. Combining the CDR3 with reference TRBV7-2 and TRBJ1-1 gives the whole variable domain GAGVSQSPSNKVTEKGKDVELRCDPISGHTALYWYRQSLGQGLEFLIYFQGNSAPDKSGLPSDRFSAERTGGSVSTLTIQRTQQEDSAVYLCASSPGGGSSTEAFFGQGTRLTVV.

This chain joins TRBV27 and TRBJ2-1; 14 bases map to TRBD2. CDR3 length equals 13 residues. V was clipped by 10 bases and J by 10 bases; unmatched bases: 6. CDR1 and CDR2 (germline): MNHEY, SMNVEV (reference sequence). The CDR3 DNA reads TGTGCCACACGGGGACTAGCGGGGGTGGAGCAGTTCTTC. Translating gives CATRGLAGVEQFF.

CDR3 nucleotide sequence: TGTGCCAGCAGCCCCAGACAGGGGAGGAATGAGCAGTTCTTC. Residues: CASSPRQGRNEQFF. The rearrangement joins TRBV11-3 to TRBJ2-1; TRBD1 matches at 8 bases. J was trimmed by 7 bases and V by 5 bases; bases with no gene match: 7. CDR3 size: 14 residues. The germline V gene encodes CDR1 SGHNT and CDR2 YENEEA.

The chain uses TRBV5-8 and TRBJ1-1, with a tentative D call TRBD1 (6 bases). The ends were cut back, 5 bases at V and 4 bases at J, with 12 bases in the middle. Germline-derived CDR1 and CDR2 are SGHTS and YDEGEE. The CDR3 loop spans 13 amino acids. CDR3 bases: TGTGCCAGCAGACAGGGTTGGAGCACTGAAGCTTTCTTT. Protein: CASRQGWSTEAFF.

This clone appeared a single time. The CDR3 coding sequence is TGTGCCACCAGTCCGGTTGGGCGCGAGCAGTACTTC. Translated: CATSPVGREQYF. The genes are TRBV15 and TRBJ2-7; no firm D call. The V and J ends lost 6 bases and 6 bases respectively, with 12 bases between them. Germline CDR1 is LNHNV and CDR2 is YYDKDF (reference sequence). The CDR3 loop spans 12 amino acids. The variable domain in full, with the rest retrieved from reference TRBV15 and TRBJ2-7, is DAMVIQNPRYQVTQFGKPVTLSCSQTLNHNVMYWYQQKSSQAPKLLFHYYDKDFNNEADTPDNFQSRRPNTSFCFLDIRSPGLGDTAMYLCATSPVGREQYFGPGTRLTVT.

The chain uses TRBV19 and TRBJ2-5; D perhaps matches TRBD1 (6 bases). Judging by the DNA end, TRBJ2-7 fits better; the J call may be wrong. Germline CDR1 and CDR2: LNHDA and SQIVND (reference sequence). The CDR3 extends over 14 amino acids. CDR3 in DNA: TGTGCCAGTAGTATACAGGACAGCTCCTACGAGCAGTACTTC. This codes for CASSIQDSSYEQYF.

V gene TRBV7-2 combines with J gene TRBJ2-7; 8 nucleotides agree with TRBD2. CDR3 length equals 14 residues. V lost 5 bases to trimming and J lost 0 bases; unmatched junction nucleotides: 3. In germline, CDR1 is SGHTA, CDR2 FQGNSA. The CDR3 loop is CASSGTSGSYEQYF. In nucleotides, the CDR3 is TGTGCCAGCAGCGGAACTAGCGGCTCCTACGAGCAGTACTTC. The variable domain in full, completed from reference TRBV7-2 and TRBJ2-7, reads GAGVSQSPSNKVTEKGKDVELRCDPISGHTALYWYRQSLGQGLEFLIYFQGNSAPDKSGLPSDRFSAERTGGSVSTLTIQRTQQEDSAVYLCASSGTSGSYEQYFGPGTRLTVT.

This chain connects TRBV5-8 to TRBJ2-5; the match to TRBD2 covers 16 bases. Germline V CDR1 and CDR2: SGHTS, YDEGEE. The CDR3 length is 16 residues. Trimming cost V 4 bases and J 3 bases; bases outside gene matches: 3. The CDR3 DNA reads as TGTGCCAGCAGCAAGGGACTAGCGGGAGGGAAAGAGACCCAGTACTTC. Amino acids: CASSKGLAGGKETQYF.

The chain links TRBV29-1 to TRBJ2-7; 10 bases line up with TRBD2. The trim removed 7 bases at V and 5 bases at J, leaving 8 bases unmatched. Germline values: CDR1 SQVTM, CDR2 ANQGSEA. The CDR3 is 13 amino acids. The CDR3 here is CSARAGGPDEQYF. DNA for the CDR3: TGCAGCGCCCGAGCGGGAGGGCCGGACGAGCAGTACTTC.

The gene calls are TRBV19 and TRBJ1-5; unclear D gene. Germline CDR1 and CDR2: LNHDA and SQIVND (reference sequence). V was clipped by 5 bases and J by 0 bases, with 2 bases between them. The CDR3 consists of 12 residues. The chain's CDR3 is CASSHSNQPQHF. CDR3 DNA: TGTGCCAGTAGTCATAGCAATCAGCCCCAGCATTTT.

In this sample, this clone turned up once. This chain uses TRBV6-5 with TRBJ1-6, with a weak D call TRBD1 (5 bases). The CDR3 runs 11 residues. V shed 4 bases and J shed 12 bases, with 7 bases lying between them. CDR1 MNHEY and CDR2 SVGAGI come from the germline V gene. This CDR3 reads CASSLGGPLHF. Here the CDR3 DNA reads TGTGCCAGCAGTTTGGGGGGACCCCTCCACTTT.

V and J are TRBV5-3 and TRBJ2-7, with 13 positions matching TRBD2. TRBV5-3 is an ORF, with its function uncertain. V shed 0 bases, J shed 11 bases, and the junction held 11 bases outside the gene matches. The CDR3 totals 16 residues. Written as DNA, the CDR3 is TGTGCCAGAAGCTTGGCAACTAGCGGGAGGGGGGCCGCCGAGTACTTC. Translated: CARSLATSGRGAAEYF.

This rearrangement joins TRBV28 to TRBJ1-5; 7 positions match TRBD1. This CDR3 has 15 amino acids. After removal of 5 bases from V and 3 bases from J, the junction contained 7 bases not matched to a gene. Germline CDR1 reads MDHEN; CDR2 reads SYDVKM. CDR3 sequence: CASSAHRGDNQPQHF. The CDR3 region has the DNA TGTGCCAGCAGTGCCCACAGGGGAGACAATCAGCCCCAGCATTTT.